This TCR beta chain was obtained from a study of T cells after yellow fever vaccination. Findings and limits, study-wide: A large majority of primary-vaccination clones showed up again after the booster (approximately 96% CD4, 88% CD8). Researchers cautioned that FACS-sorted repertoires could harbor abundant clonotypes contaminating from the bulk population.

This clonotype showed up many times. Its target is not known. TCR cDNA was made by 5'RACE template switching, adding a universal primer site and UMIs. TCRdb ran MiXCR on the 5' RACE reads and lists one entry per CDR3 protein. In the table there are about 220,000 distinct CDR3 sequences, approximately 6.7% of which are singletons. This CDR3 comprises 13 residues. V dropped 5 bases and J dropped 4 bases, with 9 bases sitting between them. The V gene's germline CDR1 is SGHRS and CDR2 YFSETQ. Material: CD4+ T cells sorted from PBMCs, obtained on the day of the yellow fever booster vaccination. The clonotype comes from a man younger than 40 who received the YFV17D yellow fever vaccine. The rearrangement links TRBV5-1 to TRBJ2-2; D remains unclear. The chain's CDR3 is CASSIDSTGELFF. The CDR3 nucleotides read TGCGCCAGCAGTATCGACTCCACCGGGGAGCTGTTTTTT.